Shown below are 22 T cell receptor beta chains from a single sample sequenced in a study of CD8 T cells in ankylosing spondylitis. TCRdb independently ran MiXCR on the 5' RACE reads; one entry per CDR3 protein. The data hold roughly 140,000 distinct CDR3 sequences, with approximately 44% observed a single time. Sample: synovial fluid, either unsorted or a sorted T cell fraction (not recorded which). Receptors were obtained from a male donor with ankylosing spondylitis.

The V and J genes are TRBV5-6 and TRBJ1-5, with 8 bases identical to TRBD1. There are 17 residues in the CDR3. CDR1 and CDR2 from the germline V gene are SGHDT and YYEEEE. Unmatched junction bases numbered 9, after V lost 0 bases and J lost 4 bases. The CDR3 here is CASSLAGQGPLNQPQHF. The CDR3 DNA follows: TGTGCCAGCAGCTTGGCAGGACAGGGCCCTCTTAATCAGCCCCAGCATTTT.

The chain uses TRBV13 and TRBJ1-1, with unresolved D. Germline V gene sequence: CDR1 PRHDT, CDR2 FYEKMQ (reference sequence). The germline V and J ends were trimmed by 2 bases and 4 bases, with 2 bases remaining between them. This CDR3 region has 11 residues. CDR3 amino acids: CASSLTTEAFF. The CDR3 nucleotides are TGTGCCAGCAGCTTAACCACTGAAGCTTTCTTT.

CDR3 in DNA: TGCAGTGCTAGAGACAGGGTCGGTCAGCCCCAGCATTTT. The encoded protein is CSARDRVGQPQHF. This chain links TRBV20-1 with TRBJ1-5, with D possibly TRBD1 on 5 matching bases. The CDR3 covers 13 residues. Germline V CDR1 and CDR2: DFQATT, SNEGSKA (reference sequence). Deletions cut 0 bases from V and 6 bases from J, with 9 bases between.

V gene TRBV20-1 combines with J gene TRBJ2-1, with D maybe TRBD2 (6 bases). There are 15 residues in the CDR3. Trimming cost V 0 bases and J 2 bases, with 11 bases left between them. CDR1 is DFQATT and CDR2 is SNEGSKA in the germline V gene (reference sequence). This chain's CDR3 is CSARDGLAAYNEQFF. DNA of the CDR3: TGCAGTGCTAGAGATGGGTTAGCGGCCTACAATGAGCAGTTCTTC.

The V and J genes are TRBV29-1 and TRBJ2-3, with 9 bases aligning to TRBD2. The CDR3 loop spans 15 amino acids. J lost 0 bases, V lost 4 bases, and 5 bases had no gene match. CDR1 SQVTM and CDR2 ANQGSEA come from the germline V gene. CDR3 DNA: TGCAGCGTTGGCCCTAGCGGGGCTAGCACAGATACGCAGTATTTT. Protein sequence: CSVGPSGASTDTQYF.

This clonotype was seen more than once but under ten times. The chain uses TRBV15 and TRBJ2-7; 7 nucleotides line up with TRBD2. Trimming removed 6 bases from V and 12 bases from J; junction bases left unmatched: 23. Germline V gene sequence: CDR1 LNHNV, CDR2 YYDKDF (reference sequence). The CDR3 has 16 residues. CDR3 region: CATRDSSGTKPLNWYF. The CDR3 DNA is TGTGCCACCAGAGACAGTTCCGGGACTAAACCCCTCAATTGGTACTTC.

Regarding this clonotype: At one end the junction does not follow the germline gene, possibly because of a read error. The V gene is TRBV4-2, the J gene TRBJ2-7, with D maybe TRBD2 (6 bases). CDR1 is LGHNA and CDR2 is YNFKEQ in the germline V gene. The CDR3 has 16 amino acids. The CDR3 DNA reads TGTGCCAGCGGCCAAGAAGGGGCGGGGACTCCCTACGAGCAGTACTTC. Its protein is CASGQEGAGTPYEQYF.

The chain carries TRBV28 and TRBJ1-5, with D maybe TRBD1 (5 bases). The CDR3 runs to 13 residues. Trimming left V 7 bases short and J 6 bases short, with 13 bases between. CDR1 and CDR2 (germline): MDHEN, SYDVKM. CDR3 in amino acids: CASTSTVGQPQHF. The CDR3 nucleotides read TGTGCCAGCACCTCGACAGTGGGTCAGCCCCAGCATTTT.

This rearrangement joins TRBV7-2 to TRBJ2-5; perhaps TRBD2 as D (5 bases). The CDR3 sequence is 16 residues long. V was clipped by 3 bases and J by 0 bases, with 14 bases between them. Germline CDR1 is SGHTA and CDR2 is FQGNSA. In DNA form, the CDR3 reads TGTGCCAGCAGCTTTGGGCCTAAGCGGAACCAAGAGACCCAGTACTTC. This gives the protein CASSFGPKRNQETQYF.

This clonotype has only a few counts. The J gene is TRBJ2-7, the V gene TRBV4-2, with 9 bases aligning to TRBD2. Trimming took 1 base from V and 3 from J; bases not matched to a gene: 4. CDR3 length: 15 residues. Per the germline V gene, CDR1 is LGHNA and CDR2 is YNFKEQ. The CDR3 reads CASSQVGTSLYEQYF. CDR3 bases: TGTGCCAGCAGCCAAGTAGGGACTAGCCTCTACGAGCAGTACTTC.

V usage is TRBV12-3 or TRBV12-4 and J usage is TRBJ1-1; D remains unclear. V lost 3 bases and J 0 bases, leaving 2 bases between the germline ends. The CDR3 is 12 residues long. The CDR3 loop reads CASSFVNTEAFF. The DNA for the CDR3 is TGTGCCAGCAGTTTTGTGAACACTGAAGCTTTCTTT.

This clonotype ranks as medium-sized. The chain combines TRBV5-6 with TRBJ2-7; D is possibly TRBD1 or TRBD2 (5 bases each). Germline CDR1 is SGHDT and CDR2 is YYEEEE. The CDR3 contains 14 residues. V lost 4 bases and J lost 6, with 17 bases in between. CDR3 nucleotide sequence: TGTGCCAGCAGCCCGCCAGGGTACCGGGGCGAGCAGTACTTC. Translation: CASSPPGYRGEQYF. Filled out from reference TRBV5-6 and TRBJ2-7, the complete variable domain reads DAGVTQSPTHLIKTRGQQVTLRCSPKSGHDTVSWYQQALGQGPQFIFQYYEEEERQRGNFPDRFSGHQFPNYSSELNVNALLLGDSALYLCASSPPGYRGEQYFGPGTRLTVT.

The chain links TRBV5-1 to TRBJ2-7, with 11 positions matching TRBD2. V shed 4 bases, J shed 2 bases, and the junction held 14 bases outside the gene matches. The germline V gene encodes CDR1 SGHRS and CDR2 YFSETQ. CDR3 size: 18 residues. The CDR3 sequence is CASSLPTSGGPSTYEQYF. The CDR3 region has the DNA TGCGCCAGCAGCCTACCAACTAGCGGGGGCCCTTCAACCTACGAGCAGTACTTC.

This clonotype appeared once. This rearrangement joins TRBV6-1 to TRBJ1-1; D is ambiguous. The CDR3 is 17 residues long. The germline V gene encodes CDR1 MNHNS and CDR2 SASEGT. V was pared by 6 bases and J by 6 bases, with 26 bases between. The CDR3 spells CASSSREGPVKRAEAFF. In DNA form, the CDR3 reads TGTGCCAGCAGCTCAAGAGAGGGCCCAGTAAAGAGAGCTGAAGCTTTCTTT.

CDR3 coding DNA: TGCAGTGCAGAGGGGGGCCGGGGACAGGGCAGCTCACCCCTCCACTTT. Protein: CSAEGGRGQGSSPLHF. The genes are TRBV20-1 and TRBJ1-6; TRBD1 agrees at 9 bases. In germline, CDR1 is DFQATT, CDR2 SNEGSKA (reference sequence). The CDR3 length is 16 residues. After removal of 6 bases from V and 10 bases from J, the junction contained 16 bases not matched to a gene.

The chain has TRBV28 and TRBJ1-6; 7 bases map to TRBD1. The J segment lost 8 bases and the V segment lost 8 bases, leaving 6 bases of the junction unmatched. The CDR3 extends over 13 amino acids. Germline CDR1 and CDR2: MDHEN and SYDVKM. The CDR3 region is CASWGTAHSPLHF. For the CDR3, the DNA is TGTGCCAGCTGGGGGACAGCCCATTCACCCCTCCACTTT.

CDR3 amino acids: CSASGTGFFVNGYTF. CDR3 coding DNA: TGCAGTGCTTCCGGGACAGGGTTTTTTGTGAATGGCTACACCTTC. This chain joins TRBV20-1 and TRBJ1-2; 9 bases line up with TRBD1. Looked up from germline, CDR1 is DFQATT and CDR2 is SNEGSKA (reference sequence). The J segment lost 6 bases and the V segment lost 5 bases, leaving 13 bases of the junction unmatched. The length of the CDR3 is 15 residues.

This chain connects TRBV5-4 to TRBJ2-3; TRBD1 agrees at 9 bases. V was clipped by 7 bases and J by 3 bases; unmatched bases: 3. CDR3 length equals 13 residues. Per the germline V gene, CDR1 is SGHNT and CDR2 is YYREEE (reference sequence). As DNA, the CDR3 is TGTGCCAGCCGACAGGGGGGAACAGATACGCAGTATTTT. Its translation: CASRQGGTDTQYF.

The chain is built from TRBV15 and TRBJ2-1; the match to TRBD2 covers 12 bases. The CDR3 sequence is 16 residues long. With 4 bases clipped from V and 3 bases from J, the junction kept 4 bases outside the gene matches. The germline CDR1 and CDR2 sequences are LNHNV and YYDKDF (reference sequence). This chain's CDR3 is CATSNRTSGDYNEQFF. CDR3 sequence (DNA): TGTGCCACCAGCAATAGGACTAGCGGGGACTACAATGAGCAGTTCTTC.

This chain joins TRBV6-2 or TRBV6-3 and TRBJ1-5; D is possibly TRBD1 (5 bases). Trimming pared 2 bases from V and 7 bases from J, leaving 9 bases between. In germline, CDR1 is MNHEY, CDR2 SVGEGT. The CDR3 sequence is 13 residues long. Here the CDR3 DNA reads TGTGCCAGCAGTTACCCCAGGGCACAGCCCCAGCATTTT. Residues: CASSYPRAQPQHF.

The chain has TRBV6-2 or TRBV6-3 and TRBJ2-7; D may be TRBD2 (6 bases). This CDR3 spans 14 amino acids. Deletions cut 6 bases from V and 5 bases from J, with 17 bases between. Germline CDR1 is MNHEY and CDR2 is SVGEGT. The CDR3 DNA sequence: TGTGCCAGCAGCCCCACCTTGGAGGGTCACGAGCAGTACTTC. Translating gives CASSPTLEGHEQYF.

This clonotype was found once. The chain uses TRBV3-1 and TRBJ2-7; D is unresolved. Trimming removed 0 bases from V and 3 bases from J, with 12 bases in between. Germline CDR1 and CDR2: LGHDT and YNNKEL (reference sequence). The CDR3 runs to 15 residues. CDR3 bases: TGTGCCAGCAGCCAAGAAATTAGTCCGTACTACGAGCAGTACTTC. Protein: CASSQEISPYYEQYF.